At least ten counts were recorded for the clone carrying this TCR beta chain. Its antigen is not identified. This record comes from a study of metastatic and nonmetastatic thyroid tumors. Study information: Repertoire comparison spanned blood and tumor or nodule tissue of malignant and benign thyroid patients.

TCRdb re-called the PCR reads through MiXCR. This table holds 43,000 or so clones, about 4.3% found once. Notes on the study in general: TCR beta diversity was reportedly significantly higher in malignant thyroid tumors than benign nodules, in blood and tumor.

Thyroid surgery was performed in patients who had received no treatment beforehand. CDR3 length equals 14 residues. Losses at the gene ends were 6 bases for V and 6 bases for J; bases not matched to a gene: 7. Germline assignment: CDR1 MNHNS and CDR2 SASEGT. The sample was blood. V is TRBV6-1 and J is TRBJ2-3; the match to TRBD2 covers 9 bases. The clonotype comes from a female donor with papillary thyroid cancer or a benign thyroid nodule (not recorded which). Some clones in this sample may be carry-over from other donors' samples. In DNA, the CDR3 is TGTGCCAGCAGAGAGCTAGCGGGAATGGATACGCAGTATTTT. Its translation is CASRELAGMDTQYF.